The sequence of this TCR beta chain was determined in a study of shared clonotypes between healthy human individuals. For each subset, genomic DNA was distributed in equal portions over several immunoSEQ plates. TCRdb keeps only in-frame clones here, not all; method: immunoSEQ multiplex PCR. The data hold roughly 640,000 clones, with around two thirds observed a single time. The CDR3 is 14 amino acids. Germline-derived CDR1 and CDR2 are LNHDA and SQIVND (reference sequence). Trimming pared 7 bases from V and 8 bases from J, leaving 19 bases between. The V and J genes are TRBV19 and TRBJ2-3; D is unclear. What was sequenced was memory CD4+ T cells sorted from blood. Documented subset: CD45RA-negative fraction. The TCR was taken from a woman in her 30s in good health. CDR3 sequence (DNA): TGTGCCAGTACGGGCGGAGCCTACGCCAGTACGCAGTATTTT. Protein product: CASTGGAYASTQYF.